The text below deals with one TCR beta chain. What it binds is unknown. The repertoire was sequenced with immunoSEQ multiplex PCR; TCRdb's copy has only in-frame clones and lacks some. Among 55,000 to 70,000 clones listed, roughly 76% were seen once. The data were taken from a study of vaccination effects on CD4 cells after COVID-19. Study-level findings and limits: Marked clonal contraction of both clone types appeared late after vaccination.

Germline V gene data show CDR1 as SGDLS and CDR2 as YYNGEE. Trimming pared 4 bases from V and 6 bases from J, leaving 14 bases between. The CDR3 has 14 amino acids. ViraFEST used viral peptide pools to expand antigen-specific CD4+ T cells before sequencing. It was after around eleven days of culture that CD4+ T cells were isolated. Recipients of the vaccine had no prior SARS-CoV-2 infection and negative nucleocapsid antibodies. In culture with about 9.7 IU/ml IL-2 and around 10 ug/ml peptides, PBMC were grown at two million per well. At days 3 and 7, half of the medium was exchanged for IL-2 medium. The source of this sequence is a human donor who received a COVID-19 vaccine. The material sequenced was CD4+ T cells from PBMCs cultured with HCoV-229E spike peptides, taken before COVID-19 vaccination. This chain links TRBV9 with TRBJ1-5, with D perhaps TRBD1 (6 bases). The DNA of the CDR3 is TGTGCCAGCAGCCCAGGGGAGGGTGGTCAGCCCCAGCATTTT. Residues: CASSPGEGGQPQHF.